This TCR beta chain is drawn from a study of siplizumab effects on memory and regulatory T cells. Concerning this clone itself: The antigen is undetermined.

Points from the study as a whole: Researchers could map only a minor fraction of alloreactive clones to unstimulated subsets. Siplizumab significantly lowered the alloreactive sequences that could be traced to unstimulated CD4+ memory cells. Naive T cells appeared more varied than memory cells and looked like key alloresponse contributors. Suppressive capability of dividing Tregs from siplizumab cultures went unverified.

The CDR3 has 15 amino acids. CDR1 is MDHEN, CDR2 SYDVKM, per germline. Germline trimming cut 5 bases from V and 4 bases from J; bases unmatched to any gene: 6. Sequencing was performed with immunoSEQ multiplex PCR; in TCRdb, only in-frame clones are kept and a portion is missing. The profile shows 70,000 to 90,000 clones, 85% to 95% of them singletons. The TCR comes from a human donor in good health. The chain is built from TRBV28 and TRBJ1-3; 9 positions match TRBD1. The sample was CD8+ T cells sorted from blood. The CDR3 DNA reads as TGTGCCAGCAGTCTCCGGGACAGGGTCGGAAACACCATATATTTT. It codes for CASSLRDRVGNTIYF.